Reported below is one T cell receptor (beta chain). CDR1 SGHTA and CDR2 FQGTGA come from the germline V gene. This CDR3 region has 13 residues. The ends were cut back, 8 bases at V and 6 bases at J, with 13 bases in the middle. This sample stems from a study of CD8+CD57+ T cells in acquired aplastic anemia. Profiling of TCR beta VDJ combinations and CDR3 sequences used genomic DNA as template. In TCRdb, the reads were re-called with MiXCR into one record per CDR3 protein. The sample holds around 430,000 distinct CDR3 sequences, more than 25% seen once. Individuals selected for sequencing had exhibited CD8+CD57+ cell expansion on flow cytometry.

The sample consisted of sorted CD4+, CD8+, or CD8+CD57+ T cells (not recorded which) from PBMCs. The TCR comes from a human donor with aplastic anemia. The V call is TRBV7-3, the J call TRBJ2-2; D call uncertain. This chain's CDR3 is CASGDLNAGELFF. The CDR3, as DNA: TGTGCCAGCGGCGATCTGAATGCCGGGGAGCTGTTTTTT.